The entry below gives a single TCR beta chain sequence along with its context. A J-beta primer mix and a sample-barcoded 5' primer were used in a second PCR of about 6 to 12 cycles. TCRdb itself ran the 5' RACE reads through MiXCR, one entry per CDR3 protein. Of roughly 800,000 distinct CDR3 sequences listed, roughly 25% are singletons. The sample originates from a study of blood T cells in healthy people across ages. Per germline, CDR1 LGHDT and CDR2 YNNKEL (reference sequence). The CDR3 extends over 15 amino acids. V gave up 2 bases and J gave up 1 base, with 11 bases separating them. The data also belong to a second study, concerning T cells of mothers and their children.

This TCR came from a boy aged 5-17 years in good health. Input material: blood. This chain links TRBV3-1 with TRBJ1-1; D gene ambiguous. The CDR3 region has the DNA TGTGCCAGCAGCCAAAATGGTCGGGGGAACACTGAAGCTTTCTTT. Translating gives CASSQNGRGNTEAFF.